These T cell receptor beta chains were read from a single sample in a study of shared clonotypes between healthy human individuals. Generated by immunoSEQ multiplex PCR, the TCRdb table keeps only in-frame clones and is missing some. The table records about 180,000 clones, over 85% of them present only once. Sequencing was performed on naive CD4+ T cells sorted from blood. These receptors all come from a young woman in good health. The CDR3 runs from the conserved cysteine through the conserved F or W. A D gene is named only where the DNA matches it firmly. The size field is filled for only some rows; it gives once, few, many or a size class.

size: -; D: TRBD2; J: TRBJ2-1; V: TRBV15; DNA: TGTGCCACCAGCAGAGAGTCTGGGCTAGCGGGAGTCTCCAATGAGCAGTTCTTC; CDR3: CATSRESGLAGVSNEQFF
size: -; D: -; J: TRBJ2-7; V: TRBV28; DNA: TGTGCCAGCAGTTTTGAACAGAAATACTACGAGCAGTACTTC; CDR3: CASSFEQKYYEQYF
size: -; D: TRBD1; J: TRBJ2-7; V: TRBV19; DNA: TGTGCCAGTAGCCAGGACAGGGGGTCCTCCTACGAGCAGTACTTC; CDR3: CASSQDRGSSYEQYF
size: -; D: TRBD2; J: TRBJ2-5; V: TRBV9; DNA: TGTGCCAGCAACCGTGGCGGGAGGGGCACAGAGGAGCAGTACTTC; CDR3: CASNRGGRGTEEQYF
size: -; D: -; J: TRBJ2-4; V: TRBV10-3; DNA: TGTGCCATCAGTCCCGGACTAGCCAAAAACATTCAGTACTTC; CDR3: CAISPGLAKNIQYF
size: -; D: -; J: TRBJ2-7; V: TRBV28; DNA: TGTGCCAGCACCGACCATCTTCTCGGGGAGCAGTACTTC; CDR3: CASTDHLLGEQYF
size: -; D: TRBD2; J: TRBJ2-5; V: TRBV7-6; DNA: TGTGCCAGCAGCTATACTAGCGGGCCGGGGGTGGCCCAGTACTTC; CDR3: CASSYTSGPGVAQYF
size: -; D: TRBD2; J: TRBJ2-2; V: TRBV19; DNA: TGTGCCAGTAGTCCCCCCGGCGGGGGTCACACCGGGGAGCTGTTTTTT; CDR3: CASSPPGGGHTGELFF
size: -; D: -; J: TRBJ1-1; V: TRBV10-3; DNA: TGTGCCATCAGTGATGAGAGACCCTCGCAGAGGGCTTTCTTT; CDR3: CAISDERPSQRAFF
size: -; D: -; J: TRBJ2-7; V: TRBV29-1; DNA: TGCAGCGTTGAACTGAGGAGGGGTTACGAGCAGTACTTC; CDR3: CSVELRRGYEQYF
size: -; D: TRBD1; J: TRBJ1-1; V: TRBV6-6; DNA: TGTGCCAGCAGTTACTCTCGGACAGGGGCGAGCACTGAAGCTTTCTTT; CDR3: CASSYSRTGASTEAFF
size: -; D: TRBD2; J: TRBJ2-2; V: TRBV28; DNA: TGTGCCAGCAGTTTAGACATAGGACTAGGAGGGACCGGGGAGCTGTTTTTT; CDR3: CASSLDIGLGGTGELFF
size: -; D: -; J: TRBJ1-1; V: TRBV18; DNA: TGTGCCAGCTCATCATACAGGGTAGGGAACACTGAAGCTTTCTTT; CDR3: CASSSYRVGNTEAFF
size: -; D: TRBD1; J: TRBJ2-7; V: TRBV14; DNA: TGTGCCAGCAGCCCGGGACAGGGCTACGAGCAGTACTTC; CDR3: CASSPGQGYEQYF
size: once; D: TRBD1; J: TRBJ2-5; V: TRBV5-1; DNA: TGCGCCAGCAGCTACGGGACAGGGAACGGAGAGACCCAGTACTTC; CDR3: CASSYGTGNGETQYF
size: -; D: TRBD1; J: TRBJ1-1; V: TRBV5-1; DNA: TGCGCCAGCAGCTTACAGGGGGAGGTCACTGAAGCTTTCTTT; CDR3: CASSLQGEVTEAFF
size: -; D: -; J: TRBJ1-1; V: TRBV6-5; DNA: TGTGCCAGCAGTTACAACCTGAACACTGAAGCTTTCTTT; CDR3: CASSYNLNTEAFF
size: -; D: -; J: TRBJ2-7; V: TRBV18; DNA: TGTGCCAGCTCACCAGGCTCCTACGAGCAGTACTTC; CDR3: CASSPGSYEQYF
size: -; D: -; J: TRBJ2-7; V: TRBV20-1; DNA: TGCAGTGCCCAGACCACCTACGAGCAGTACTTC; CDR3: CSAQTTYEQYF
size: -; D: -; J: TRBJ2-7; V: TRBV2; DNA: TGTGCCAGCAGTCGGTTGGGCCCCTACGAGCAGTACTTC; CDR3: CASSRLGPYEQYF
size: few; D: TRBD1; J: TRBJ1-2; V: TRBV29-1; DNA: TGCAGCGTCGACAGGGGTAACAGTGGCTACACCTTC; CDR3: CSVDRGNSGYTF
size: -; D: TRBD1; J: TRBJ1-2; V: TRBV5-1; DNA: TGCGCCAGCAGCTTGGGACAGGGGGGCGGCTACACCTTC; CDR3: CASSLGQGGGYTF
size: -; D: -; J: TRBJ1-1; V: TRBV13; DNA: TGTGCCAGCAGCTTAGTAGGGGGTGAAGCTTTCTTT; CDR3: CASSLVGGEAFF
size: -; D: TRBD2; J: TRBJ2-2; V: TRBV14; DNA: TGTGCCAGCAGCCAAGTGGGCGGGAGTAGCACCGGGGAGCTGTTTTTT; CDR3: CASSQVGGSSTGELFF
size: once; D: TRBD1; J: TRBJ2-2; V: TRBV19; DNA: TGTGCCAGTAGTATTGGGCAGGGGGCAGACGGGGAGCTGTTTTTT; CDR3: CASSIGQGADGELFF
size: -; D: -; J: TRBJ2-5; V: TRBV11-2; DNA: TGTGCCAGCAGCTCGTTCCAGGGAGAGACCCAGTACTTC; CDR3: CASSSFQGETQYF
size: -; D: -; J: TRBJ1-3; V: TRBV9; DNA: TGTGCCAGCAGCGTAGCTACGTCAGCAGAGTCTGGAAACACCATATATTTT; CDR3: CASSVATSAESGNTIYF
size: -; D: -; J: TRBJ2-7; V: TRBV18; DNA: TGTGCCAGCTCACTCCAAAGGAGCTCCTACGAGCAGTACTTC; CDR3: CASSLQRSSYEQYF
size: -; D: -; J: TRBJ2-3; V: TRBV2; DNA: TGTGCCAGCAGTGAAGCCCGAAACACAGATACGCAGTATTTT; CDR3: CASSEARNTDTQYF
size: -; D: -; J: TRBJ1-3; V: TRBV6-6; DNA: TGTGCCAGCAGTTTATTACCCGCGGGAAACACCATATATTTT; CDR3: CASSLLPAGNTIYF
size: -; D: -; J: TRBJ2-5; V: TRBV5-1; DNA: TGCGCCAGCAGCTTGTGGGGGGGCGAGGAGACCCAGTACTTC; CDR3: CASSLWGGEETQYF
size: once; D: TRBD1; J: TRBJ1-5; V: TRBV6-6; DNA: TGTGCCAGCAGTGGCCCGGGACAGGTCAATCAGCCCCAGCATTTT; CDR3: CASSGPGQVNQPQHF
size: -; D: TRBD2; J: TRBJ2-2; V: TRBV19; DNA: TGTGCCAGTAGGTTAGCGGGAAGATTGGTCGGGGAGCTGTTTTTT; CDR3: CASRLAGRLVGELFF
size: -; D: -; J: TRBJ2-7; V: TRBV7-3; DNA: TGTGCCAGCAGCTTACTCGGTCAGGGGTCCTACGAGCAGTACTTC; CDR3: CASSLLGQGSYEQYF
size: -; D: -; J: TRBJ2-2; V: TRBV11-3; DNA: TGTGCCAGCAGACTCGGCGGGGAGCTGTTTTTT; CDR3: CASRLGGELFF
size: -; D: TRBD2; J: TRBJ2-7; V: TRBV5-1; DNA: TGCGCCAGCAGCCAAGGGACTAGCGGGGTAACCTACGAGCAGTACTTC; CDR3: CASSQGTSGVTYEQYF
size: -; D: -; J: TRBJ1-3; V: TRBV6-5; DNA: TGTGCCAGCAGTTACTCAAGGGGCTCTGGAAACACCATATATTTT; CDR3: CASSYSRGSGNTIYF